This T cell receptor (beta chain) was identified in a study of T cell clusters in autoimmune cytopenias. Whole-study results and caveats: Primary autoimmune cytopenia patients appeared to lack physiological T cell clusters present in healthy donors.

The CDR3 length is 13 residues. CDR1 is DFQATT, CDR2 SNEGSKA, per germline (reference sequence). TRB was amplified from around 0.25 ug of peripheral blood genomic DNA per sample. Comments on this clonotype: No antigen is known for it.

TRB was amplified by touch-down multiplex PCR, primer pools A and B combined. TCRdb re-called the multiplex PCR reads and gives one entry per CDR3 protein, without DNA. The listing records approximately 7,500 distinct CDR3 sequences. These data were likewise used in another study, on T cell repertoires in aging, cancer and after chemotherapy. From that second work: Healthy donors lost TCR diversity with age mainly through richness, cancer patients through richness and evenness.

Sequenced sample: peripheral blood. The chain joins TRBV20-1 to TRBJ1-2; as DNA is missing, the TRBD1 call by TCRdb cannot be tested. The origin of this receptor is a human donor with an autoimmune cytopenia or autoimmune hepatitis (not recorded which). CDR3: CSAIDGQTQGYTF.